In its sample, the clone carrying this T cell receptor (beta chain) was seen once. Its cognate antigen is unknown. The source of the sample is a study of cytomegalovirus exposure and HLA in healthy donors. PCR was performed using 60 Vbeta and 13 Jbeta primers. Clones were read by immunoSEQ multiplex PCR, and TCRdb kept only the in-frame ones, dropping some. This sample has 65,000 to 75,000 clones, with around 81% found just once. Regarding the study as a whole: Reports showed the classifier diagnosing cytomegalovirus status with high specificity and sensitivity. A further, later analysis showed that HLA-associated TCR beta chains (compared with equally common others) were more clonally expanded. Rare TCR sequences predominated, though certain public TCRs were found in many donors.

The sequencing sample was made of PBMCs. The TCR sequence derives from a man aged 50-59 years in good health and CMV-seronegative.

CDR3 coding DNA: TGTGCCAGCAGCTTAAGGCAGGGACAAGAGACCCAGTACTTC. Protein sequence: CASSLRQGQETQYF. This sequence joins TRBV7-9 and TRBJ2-5, with TRBD1 as a possible D gene (5 bases). This CDR3 is built from 14 residues. Germline CDR1 is SEHNR and CDR2 is FQNEAQ (reference sequence). V lost 2 bases and J lost 2, with 9 bases in between.